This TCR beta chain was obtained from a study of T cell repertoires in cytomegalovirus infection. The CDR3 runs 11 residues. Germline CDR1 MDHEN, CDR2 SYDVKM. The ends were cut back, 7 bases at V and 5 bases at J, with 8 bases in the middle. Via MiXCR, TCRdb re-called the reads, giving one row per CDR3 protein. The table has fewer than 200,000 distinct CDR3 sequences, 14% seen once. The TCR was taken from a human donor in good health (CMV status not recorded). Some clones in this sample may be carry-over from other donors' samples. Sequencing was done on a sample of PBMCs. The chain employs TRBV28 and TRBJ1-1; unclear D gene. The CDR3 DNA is TGTGCCAGCACCGGGGTAACTGAAGCTTTCTTT. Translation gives CASTGVTEAFF.